This TCR beta chain derives from a study of tumor-infiltrating lymphocytes in primary liver carcinoma. Study details: The patient group consisted of men and women aged 30 to 69 years. Study-level findings and limits: Appearing in all five tumor regions was true of only about 8-24% of top clones.

The germline CDR1 and CDR2 sequences are SGHAT and FQNNGV. V was shortened by 8 bases and J by 3 bases, with 14 bases between the two germline ends. CDR3 length equals 13 residues. Total RNA and DNA came together from around 18-30 mg of bulk tissue without cell sorting. Synthesis of TCR beta cDNA was carried out from 500 ng total RNA with a constant-region primer. What produced the TCR beta libraries was three nested multiplex PCR rounds using slightly modified ARM-PCR. Running roughly 10 cycles apiece, the first two PCR rounds relied on TRBV1-TRBV30 forward primers together with a C-beta reverse primer. TCRdb called the multiplex PCR reads again in MiXCR, with one record for every CDR3 protein. The table lists some 120,000 distinct CDR3 sequences, 64% of them singletons. Remarks on this clonotype: The antigen is not known.

The chain carries TRBV11-2 and TRBJ2-7, with no clear D. The sample consisted of liver tumor tissue from sampling region 3. Documented subset: tumor region T3, left-lateral pole. This sequence originates from a woman aged 55-70 years with primary liver carcinoma and hepatitis B virus infection. This CDR3 reads CASCAAGVYEQYF. The CDR3, as DNA: TGTGCCAGCTGCGCCGCTGGGGTCTACGAGCAGTACTTC.